These T cell receptor beta chains were read from a single sample in a study of T-cell memory formation after mild COVID-19. TCRdb used MiXCR to reprocess the 5' RACE reads, holding one entry per CDR3 protein. The table shows 150,000 to 200,000 distinct CDR3 sequences, with more than 9% occurring only once. What was sequenced was PBMCs or a T cell subset sorted from them (not recorded which). The receptors originated from a man in his late teens or twenties who had mild COVID-19 (a few samples of this study predate the infection). Cell type and time point are not known. The CDR3 runs from the conserved cysteine through the conserved F or W. The D gene is left open where the match is weak. Clone size is given for some rows only: seen once, a few or many times, or a class if the clone is expanded.

j_call: TRBJ2-3
d_call: TRBD2
v_call: TRBV7-2
clone_size: .
cdr3_aa: CASSPWTSATDTQYF
cdr3_nt: TGTGCCAGCAGCCCCTGGACTAGCGCCACAGATACGCAGTATTTT

j_call: TRBJ1-6
d_call: TRBD1
v_call: TRBV4-2
clone_size: .
cdr3_aa: CASSQYLSKGTGPSPLHF
cdr3_nt: TGTGCCAGCAGCCAATATCTGAGTAAGGGGACAGGACCCTCACCCCTCCACTTT

j_call: TRBJ1-4
d_call: TRBD1
v_call: TRBV9
clone_size: few
cdr3_aa: CASSDTGTGGEKLFF
cdr3_nt: TGTGCCAGCAGCGATACCGGGACAGGGGGCGAAAAACTGTTTTTT

j_call: TRBJ2-4
d_call: .
v_call: TRBV7-2
clone_size: many
cdr3_aa: CASSLVGLKLAKNIQYF
cdr3_nt: TGTGCCAGCAGCTTAGTTGGGCTAAAGCTAGCCAAAAACATTCAGTACTTC

j_call: TRBJ1-3
d_call: .
v_call: TRBV9
clone_size: few
cdr3_aa: CASSVELTGPAGSGNTIYF
cdr3_nt: TGTGCCAGCAGCGTAGAATTGACGGGTCCCGCCGGCTCTGGAAACACCATATATTTT

j_call: TRBJ1-5
d_call: .
v_call: TRBV5-5
clone_size: .
cdr3_aa: CASSLGGANQPQHF
cdr3_nt: TGTGCCAGCAGCTTGGGGGGGGCGAATCAGCCCCAGCATTTT

j_call: TRBJ2-7
d_call: .
v_call: TRBV10-3
clone_size: once
cdr3_aa: CAISEEGVVYEQYF
cdr3_nt: TGTGCCATCAGTGAGGAAGGGGTAGTGTACGAGCAGTACTTC

j_call: TRBJ2-2
d_call: TRBD1
v_call: TRBV9
clone_size: few
cdr3_aa: CASSPRTGGDTGELFF
cdr3_nt: TGTGCCAGCAGCCCGCGGACAGGGGGAGACACCGGGGAGCTGTTTTTT

j_call: TRBJ2-5
d_call: TRBD2
v_call: TRBV9
clone_size: .
cdr3_aa: CASSRGRPGGETQYF
cdr3_nt: TGTGCCAGCAGCAGGGGACGCCCGGGGGGAGAGACCCAGTACTTC

j_call: TRBJ2-3
d_call: .
v_call: TRBV9
clone_size: .
cdr3_aa: CASSVAPRTSTDTQYF
cdr3_nt: TGTGCCAGCAGCGTAGCCCCCAGGACTAGCACAGATACGCAGTATTTT

j_call: TRBJ2-7
d_call: .
v_call: TRBV5-1
clone_size: .
cdr3_aa: CASSRNEGGGSYEQYF
cdr3_nt: TGCGCCAGCAGCCGGAATGAAGGAGGGGGGTCCTACGAGCAGTACTTC

j_call: TRBJ2-3
d_call: TRBD2
v_call: TRBV25-1
clone_size: .
cdr3_aa: CASSPRLAGFTDTQYF
cdr3_nt: TGTGCCAGCAGTCCGCGACTAGCGGGGTTCACAGATACGCAGTATTTT

j_call: TRBJ2-3
d_call: .
v_call: TRBV7-2
clone_size: .
cdr3_aa: CASRDRTGTDTQYF
cdr3_nt: TGTGCCAGCAGAGACCGGACTGGCACAGATACGCAGTATTTT

j_call: TRBJ2-5
d_call: .
v_call: TRBV7-2
clone_size: .
cdr3_aa: CASSLGGHGGQETQYF
cdr3_nt: TGTGCCAGCAGCTTAGGGGGTCATGGAGGCCAAGAGACCCAGTACTTC